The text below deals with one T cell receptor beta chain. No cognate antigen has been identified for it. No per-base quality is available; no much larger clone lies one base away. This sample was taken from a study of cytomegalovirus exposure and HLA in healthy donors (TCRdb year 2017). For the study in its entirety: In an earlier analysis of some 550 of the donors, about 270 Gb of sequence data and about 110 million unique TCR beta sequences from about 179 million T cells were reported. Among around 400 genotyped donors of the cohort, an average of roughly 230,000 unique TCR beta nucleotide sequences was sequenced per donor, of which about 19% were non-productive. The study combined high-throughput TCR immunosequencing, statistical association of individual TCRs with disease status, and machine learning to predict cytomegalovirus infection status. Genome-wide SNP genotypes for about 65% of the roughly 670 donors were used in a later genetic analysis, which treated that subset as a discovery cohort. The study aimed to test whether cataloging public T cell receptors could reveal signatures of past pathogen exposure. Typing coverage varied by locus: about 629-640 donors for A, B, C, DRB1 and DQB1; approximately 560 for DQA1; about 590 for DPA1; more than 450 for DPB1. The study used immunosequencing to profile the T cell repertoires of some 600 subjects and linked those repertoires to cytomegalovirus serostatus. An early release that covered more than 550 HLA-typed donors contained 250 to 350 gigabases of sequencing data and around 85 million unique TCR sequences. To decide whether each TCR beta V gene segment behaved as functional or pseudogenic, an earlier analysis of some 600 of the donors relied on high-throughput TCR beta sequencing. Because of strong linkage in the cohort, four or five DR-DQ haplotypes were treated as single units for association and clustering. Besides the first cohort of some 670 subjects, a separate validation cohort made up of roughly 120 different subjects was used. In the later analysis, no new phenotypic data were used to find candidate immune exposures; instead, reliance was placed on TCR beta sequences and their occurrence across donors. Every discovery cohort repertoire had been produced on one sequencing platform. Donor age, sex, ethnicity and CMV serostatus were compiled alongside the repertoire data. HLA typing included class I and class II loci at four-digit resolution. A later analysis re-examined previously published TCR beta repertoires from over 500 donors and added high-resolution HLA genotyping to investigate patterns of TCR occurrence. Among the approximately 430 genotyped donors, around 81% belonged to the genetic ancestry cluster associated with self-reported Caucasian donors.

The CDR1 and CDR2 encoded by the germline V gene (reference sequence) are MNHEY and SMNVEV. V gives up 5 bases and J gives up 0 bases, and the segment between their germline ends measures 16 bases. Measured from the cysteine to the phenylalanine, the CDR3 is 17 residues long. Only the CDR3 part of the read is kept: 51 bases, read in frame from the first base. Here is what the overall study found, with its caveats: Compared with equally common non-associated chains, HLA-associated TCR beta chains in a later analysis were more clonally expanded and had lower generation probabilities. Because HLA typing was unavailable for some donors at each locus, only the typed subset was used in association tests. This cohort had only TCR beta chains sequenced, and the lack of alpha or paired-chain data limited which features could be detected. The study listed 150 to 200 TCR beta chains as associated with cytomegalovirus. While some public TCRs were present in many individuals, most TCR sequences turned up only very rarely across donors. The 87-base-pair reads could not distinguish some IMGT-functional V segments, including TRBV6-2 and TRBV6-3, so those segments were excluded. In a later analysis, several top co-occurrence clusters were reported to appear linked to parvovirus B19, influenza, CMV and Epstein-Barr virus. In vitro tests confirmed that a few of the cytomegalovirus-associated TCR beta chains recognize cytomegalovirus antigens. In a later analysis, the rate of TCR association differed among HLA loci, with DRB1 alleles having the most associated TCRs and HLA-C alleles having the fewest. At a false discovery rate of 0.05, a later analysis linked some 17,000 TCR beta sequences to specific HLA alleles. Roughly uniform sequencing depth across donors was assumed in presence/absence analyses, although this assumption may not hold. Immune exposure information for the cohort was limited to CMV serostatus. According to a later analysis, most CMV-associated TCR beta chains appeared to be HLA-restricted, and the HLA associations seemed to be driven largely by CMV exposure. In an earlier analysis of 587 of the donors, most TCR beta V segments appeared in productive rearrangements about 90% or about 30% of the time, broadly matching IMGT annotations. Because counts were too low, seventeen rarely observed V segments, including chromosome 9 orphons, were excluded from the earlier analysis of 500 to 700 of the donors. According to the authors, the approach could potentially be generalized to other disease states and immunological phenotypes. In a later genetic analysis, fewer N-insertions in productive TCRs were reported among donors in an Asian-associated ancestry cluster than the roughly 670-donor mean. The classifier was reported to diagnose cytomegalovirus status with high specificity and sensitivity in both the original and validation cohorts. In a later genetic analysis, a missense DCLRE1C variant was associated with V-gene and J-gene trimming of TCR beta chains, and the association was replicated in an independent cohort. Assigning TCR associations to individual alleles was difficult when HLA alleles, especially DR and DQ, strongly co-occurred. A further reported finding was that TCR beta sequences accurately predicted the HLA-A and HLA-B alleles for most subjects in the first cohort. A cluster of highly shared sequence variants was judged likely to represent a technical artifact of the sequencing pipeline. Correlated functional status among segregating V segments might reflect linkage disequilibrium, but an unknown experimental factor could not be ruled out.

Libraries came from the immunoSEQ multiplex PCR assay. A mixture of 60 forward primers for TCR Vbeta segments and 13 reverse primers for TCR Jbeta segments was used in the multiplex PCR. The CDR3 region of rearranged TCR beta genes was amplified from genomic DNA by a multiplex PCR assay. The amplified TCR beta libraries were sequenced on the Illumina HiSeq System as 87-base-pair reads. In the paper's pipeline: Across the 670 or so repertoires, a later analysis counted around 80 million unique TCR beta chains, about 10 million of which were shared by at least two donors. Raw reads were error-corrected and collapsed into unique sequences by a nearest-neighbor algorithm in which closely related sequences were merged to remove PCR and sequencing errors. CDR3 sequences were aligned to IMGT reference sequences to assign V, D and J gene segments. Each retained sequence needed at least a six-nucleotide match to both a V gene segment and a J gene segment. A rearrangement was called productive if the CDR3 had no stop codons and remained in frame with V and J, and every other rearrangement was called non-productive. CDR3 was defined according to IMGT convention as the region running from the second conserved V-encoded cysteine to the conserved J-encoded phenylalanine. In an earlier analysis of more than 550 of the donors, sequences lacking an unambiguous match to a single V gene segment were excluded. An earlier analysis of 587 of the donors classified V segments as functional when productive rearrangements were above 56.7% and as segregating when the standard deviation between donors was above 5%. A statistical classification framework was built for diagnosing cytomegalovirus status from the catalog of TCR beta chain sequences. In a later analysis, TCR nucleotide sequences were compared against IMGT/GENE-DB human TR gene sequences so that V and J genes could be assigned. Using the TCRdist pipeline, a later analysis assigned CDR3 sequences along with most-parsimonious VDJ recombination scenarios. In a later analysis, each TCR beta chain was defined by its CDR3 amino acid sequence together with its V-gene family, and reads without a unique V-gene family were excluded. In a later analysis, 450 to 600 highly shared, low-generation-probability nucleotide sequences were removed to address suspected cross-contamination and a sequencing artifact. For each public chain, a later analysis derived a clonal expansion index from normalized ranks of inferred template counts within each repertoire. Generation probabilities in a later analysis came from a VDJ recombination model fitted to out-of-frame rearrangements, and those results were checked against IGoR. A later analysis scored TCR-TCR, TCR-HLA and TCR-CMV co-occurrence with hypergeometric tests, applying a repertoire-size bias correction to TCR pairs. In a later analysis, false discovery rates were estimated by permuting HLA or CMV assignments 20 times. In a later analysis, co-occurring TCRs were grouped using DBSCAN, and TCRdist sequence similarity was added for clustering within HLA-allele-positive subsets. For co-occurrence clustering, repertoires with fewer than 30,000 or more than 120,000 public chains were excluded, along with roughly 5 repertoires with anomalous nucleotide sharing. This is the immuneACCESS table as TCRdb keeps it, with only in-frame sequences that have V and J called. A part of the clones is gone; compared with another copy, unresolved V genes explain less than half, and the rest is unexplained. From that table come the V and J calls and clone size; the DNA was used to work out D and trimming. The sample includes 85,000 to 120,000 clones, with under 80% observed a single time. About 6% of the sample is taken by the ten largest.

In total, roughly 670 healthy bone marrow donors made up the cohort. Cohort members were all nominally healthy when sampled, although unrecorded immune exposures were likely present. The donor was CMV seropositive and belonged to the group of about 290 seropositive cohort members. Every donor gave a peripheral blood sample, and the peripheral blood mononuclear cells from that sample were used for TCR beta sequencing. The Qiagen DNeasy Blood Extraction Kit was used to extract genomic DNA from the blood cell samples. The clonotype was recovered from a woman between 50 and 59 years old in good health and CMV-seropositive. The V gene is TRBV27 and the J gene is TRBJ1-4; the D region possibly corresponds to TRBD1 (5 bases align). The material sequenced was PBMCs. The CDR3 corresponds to CASSRSTVYSTNEKLFF. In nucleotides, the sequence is TGTGCCAGCAGTCGATCGACAGTATATTCAACTAATGAAAAACTGTTTTTT.